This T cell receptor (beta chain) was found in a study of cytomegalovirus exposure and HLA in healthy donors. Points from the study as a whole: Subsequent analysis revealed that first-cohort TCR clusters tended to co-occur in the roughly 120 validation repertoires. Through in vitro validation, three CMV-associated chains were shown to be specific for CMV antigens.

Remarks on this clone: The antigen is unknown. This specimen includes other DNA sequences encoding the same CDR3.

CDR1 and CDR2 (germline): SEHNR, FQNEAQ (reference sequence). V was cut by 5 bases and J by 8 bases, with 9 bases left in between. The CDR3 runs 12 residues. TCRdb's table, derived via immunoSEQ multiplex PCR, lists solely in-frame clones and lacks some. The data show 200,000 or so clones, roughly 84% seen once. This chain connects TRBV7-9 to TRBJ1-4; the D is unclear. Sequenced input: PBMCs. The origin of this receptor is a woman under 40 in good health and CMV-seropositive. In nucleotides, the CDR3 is TGTGCCAGCAGCCCCCCCGGGGAAAAACTGTTTTTT. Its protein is CASSPPGEKLFF.